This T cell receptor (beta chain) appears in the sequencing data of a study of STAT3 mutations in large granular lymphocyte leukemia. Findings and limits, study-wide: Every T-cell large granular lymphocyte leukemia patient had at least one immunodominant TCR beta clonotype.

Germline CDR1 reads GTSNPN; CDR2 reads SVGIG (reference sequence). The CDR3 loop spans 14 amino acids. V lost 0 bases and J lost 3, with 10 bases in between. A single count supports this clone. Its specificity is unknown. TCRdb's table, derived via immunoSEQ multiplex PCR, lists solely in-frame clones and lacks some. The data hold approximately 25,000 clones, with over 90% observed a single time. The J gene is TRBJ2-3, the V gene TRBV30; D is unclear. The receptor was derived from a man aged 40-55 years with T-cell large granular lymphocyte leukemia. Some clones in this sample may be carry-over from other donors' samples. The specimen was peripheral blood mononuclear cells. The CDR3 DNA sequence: TGTGCCTGGAGTGTATGGGGTCGGACAGATACGCAGTATTTT. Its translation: CAWSVWGRTDTQYF.